This T cell receptor beta chain was identified in a study of blood T cell repertoires in COVID-19. Study background: Whether acute or convalescent, the COVID-19 samples came from the United States, Italy and Spain.

Authors' data handling: Reference gene primers were amplified, and this amplification served to estimate nucleated cell counts. Profiling relied on immunoSEQ multiplex PCR, and the TCRdb table lists in-frame clones only, not all of them. Clonal size and the V and J genes are those of that table, whereas D and trimming came from the DNA. The data show roughly 100,000 clones, approximately 70% seen once. Source material: peripheral blood. The receptor comes from a man older than 75 with acute or convalescent COVID-19.

The CDR3 coding sequence is TGTGCCAGCAGCGTAGGGGCTAGCGACACGACAGATACGCAGTATTTT. This gives the protein CASSVGASDTTDTQYF. This chain uses TRBV9 with TRBJ2-3, with D maybe TRBD2 (6 bases). Trimming shortened V by 0 bases and J by 3 bases, and 14 bases separated the two germline ends. This CDR3 spans 16 amino acids. Looked up from germline, CDR1 is SGDLS and CDR2 is YYNGEE.